Listed here are 16 T cell receptor beta chains from one sample, sequenced in a study of T-cell memory formation after mild COVID-19. TCRdb re-called the 5' RACE reads through MiXCR, storing one row per CDR3 protein. The sample yields 250,000 to 300,000 distinct CDR3 sequences, roughly 18% seen once. Material: PBMCs or a T cell subset sorted from them (not recorded which). The source is a young man who had mild COVID-19 (a few samples of this study predate the infection). Cell type and time point are not known.

V usage is TRBV12-3 or TRBV12-4 and J usage is TRBJ2-7; D may be TRBD1 (5 bases). The CDR3 loop spans 13 amino acids. Trimming took 6 bases from V and 5 from J, leaving 14 bases between them. The CDR3 coding sequence is TGTGCCAGCAGCATAGGACAACGAGACGAGCAGTACTTC. Translated, it gives CASSIGQRDEQYF.

Ten or more counts support this clonotype. This rearrangement joins TRBV5-1 to TRBJ1-4, with 8 bases matching TRBD1. Germline values: CDR1 SGHRS, CDR2 YFSETQ. Trimming cost V 1 base and J 4 bases; bases outside gene matches: 3. This CDR3 region has 15 residues. CDR3 coding DNA: TGCGCCAGCAGCTTGTTTGGACAGGGTAATGAAAAACTGTTTTTT. It is translated as CASSLFGQGNEKLFF.

V is TRBV6-4 and J is TRBJ2-1, with D perhaps assigned TRBD1 or TRBD2 (5 bases each). Trimming took 5 bases from V and 8 from J, leaving 10 bases between them. CDR1 is MRHNA and CDR2 is SNTAGT in the germline V gene. This CDR3 has 12 amino acids. The CDR3 region is CASSRDGDEQFF. The CDR3 DNA reads as TGTGCCAGCAGTCGGGACGGTGATGAGCAGTTCTTC.

This clonotype was observed a few times. The rearrangement joins TRBV6-5 to TRBJ1-1, with TRBD1 identical over 8 bases. The germline V gene encodes CDR1 MNHEY and CDR2 SVGAGI. V was pared by 7 bases and J by 1 base, with 14 bases of the junction left unmatched. The CDR3 is 17 residues long. CDR3 DNA sequence: TGTGCCAGCACCGAGAGACAGGGGTATCAGGGGAACACTGAAGCTTTCTTT. Protein sequence: CASTERQGYQGNTEAFF.

As for this clonotype: Mismatch with germline at one junction end may stem from a read error. The chain couples TRBV10-3 to TRBJ2-3; D ambiguous. CDR3 length: 13 residues. In germline, CDR1 is ENHRY, CDR2 SYGVKD. The CDR3 bases are TGTTCCATCAAATGGGCCGAAGGAGATACGCAGTATTTT. Translating gives CSIKWAEGDTQYF.

J is TRBJ2-4 and V is TRBV5-1, with 8 bases that match TRBD2. The junction had 1 base not matched to a gene; V was cut back by 1 base and J by 1 base. Germline V CDR1 and CDR2: SGHRS, YFSETQ. The CDR3 length is 15 residues. CDR3 sequence reads: CASSLSGGAKNIQYF. The CDR3 nucleotides are TGCGCCAGCAGCTTGTCGGGGGGGGCCAAAAACATTCAGTACTTC.

This chain links TRBV19 with TRBJ2-5, with 8 bases lining up with TRBD1. Germline CDR1 and CDR2: LNHDA and SQIVND (reference sequence). This CDR3 contains 15 residues. The V and J ends lost 4 bases and 5 bases, in that order; junction bases with no gene match: 9. DNA for the CDR3: TGTGCCAGTAGTACCCGGACAGGGCTGGGGGAGACCCAGTACTTC. It is translated as CASSTRTGLGETQYF.

In this sample, this clonotype turned up many times. J is TRBJ2-7 and V is TRBV5-6; D is perhaps TRBD1 (6 bases). V shed 2 bases and J shed 4 bases, with 7 bases lying between them. The CDR3 loop spans 12 amino acids. In germline, CDR1 is SGHDT, CDR2 YYEEEE. CDR3 nucleotides: TGTGCCAGCAGCTTCGGGACATACGAGCAGTACGTC. Residues: CASSFGTYEQYV.

The table lists this clonotype with a few counts. The chain carries TRBV6-5 and TRBJ1-2, with D maybe TRBD1 (6 bases). Trimming pared 2 bases from V and 8 bases from J, leaving 12 bases between. The CDR3 loop spans 13 amino acids. Per the germline V gene, CDR1 is MNHEY and CDR2 is SVGAGI. The CDR3 coding sequence is TGTGCCAGCAGTTACGGGGGGGCGGGAGGCTACACCTTC. Translation gives CASSYGGAGGYTF.

The rearrangement joins TRBV7-2 to TRBJ1-5; D gene uncertain. Germline CDR1 SGHTA, CDR2 FQGNSA. This CDR3 has 14 residues. Trimming stripped 3 bases from V and 3 bases from J, with 9 bases between. CDR3 region: CASSFRSSNQPQHF. The CDR3 DNA sequence: TGTGCCAGCAGCTTTAGGAGTTCCAATCAGCCCCAGCATTTT.

This chain connects TRBV5-1 to TRBJ2-3; D is unresolved. This CDR3 spans 13 amino acids. Trimming cost V 4 bases and J 1 base, with 7 bases left between them. CDR1 and CDR2 from the germline V gene are SGHRS and YFSETQ. The DNA for the CDR3 is TGCGCCAGCAGCCTCCAACGCACAGATACGCAGTATTTT. It codes for CASSLQRTDTQYF.

This clonotype was seen a few times. The V call is TRBV29-1, the J call TRBJ2-2, with D possibly being TRBD2 (5 bases). Germline-derived CDR1 and CDR2 are SQVTM and ANQGSEA. V gave up 4 bases and J gave up 3 bases, with 9 bases separating them. CDR3 length equals 13 residues. CDR3 sequence (DNA): TGCAGCGTTGCGGTCGGGGACACCGGGGAGCTGTTTTTT. Translating it yields CSVAVGDTGELFF.

This clonotype was observed many times. The rearrangement joins TRBV7-2 to TRBJ2-5; 11 nucleotides align to TRBD2. V was clipped by 5 bases and J by 4 bases; unmatched bases: 6. The CDR3 length is 15 residues. Looked up from germline, CDR1 is SGHTA and CDR2 is FQGNSA. CDR3 residues: CASSTSTSGVETQYF. The CDR3 DNA sequence: TGTGCCAGCAGCACCTCGACTAGCGGGGTAGAGACCCAGTACTTC.

This clonotype occurred a few times. The chain has TRBV6-6 and TRBJ1-2, with 8 bases fitting TRBD1. The junction had 4 bases not matched to a gene; V was cut back by 5 bases and J by 8 bases. The CDR3 sequence is 12 residues long. Germline V gene lookup returns CDR1 MNHNY and CDR2 SVGAGI (reference sequence). The chain's CDR3 is CASSPDRDGYTF. CDR3 coding DNA: TGTGCCAGCAGTCCGGACAGGGACGGCTACACCTTC.

This clonotype has only a few counts. The chain employs TRBV20-1 and TRBJ1-5; TRBD1 is a possible D gene (5 bases). V shed 5 bases and J shed 4 bases, with 9 bases lying between them. This CDR3 region has 12 residues. Germline assignment: CDR1 DFQATT and CDR2 SNEGSKA (reference sequence). The CDR3 bases are TGCAGTGCTGGGACGGGGAATCAGCCCCAGCATTTT. This translates into CSAGTGNQPQHF.

The CDR3 reads CASSFAGRDTGELFF. The CDR3 DNA sequence: TGCGCCAGCAGCTTCGCGGGGCGGGACACCGGGGAGCTGTTTTTT. The genes are TRBV5-1 and TRBJ2-2; the D gene is possibly TRBD2 (6 bases). This CDR3 spans 15 amino acids. Trimming cost V 2 bases and J 3 bases, with 11 bases left between them. CDR1 is SGHRS and CDR2 is YFSETQ in the germline V gene.